Sequencing of this T cell receptor beta chain was carried out in a study of blood T cell repertoires in COVID-19. Study information: Sites across the United States, Italy and Spain contributed samples from acute and convalescent COVID-19.

This CDR3 region has 13 residues. With 1 base removed from V and 0 bases from J, the gap between germline ends came to 4 bases. From germline, CDR1 is SGHRS and CDR2 YFSETQ. The table came from immunoSEQ multiplex PCR; TCRdb's copy has only in-frame clones and leaves some out. This sample yields approximately 150,000 clones, of which around four fifths are seen a single time; 11% belongs to the top ten. Sequences were obtained from peripheral blood. The clonotype comes from a human donor in a cohort sampled during active COVID-19. The chain employs TRBV5-1 and TRBJ1-1, with D uncertain. The CDR3 here is CASSLSMNTEAFF. CDR3 DNA: TGCGCCAGCAGCTTGTCTATGAACACTGAAGCTTTCTTT.